Following are 32 T cell receptor beta chains from one sample sequenced in a study of shared clonotypes between healthy human individuals. Some clones are missing from TCRdb's copy, which holds only in-frame ones; the method was immunoSEQ multiplex PCR. Of approximately 500,000 clones in the sample, about 96% were seen once. Sequencing was carried out using naive CD4+ T cells sorted from blood. Regarding subset: CD45RA+ positively selected. These receptors came from a woman aged 30 to 39 in good health.

This chain connects TRBV7-9 to TRBJ2-7, with TRBD2 matching over 10 bases. The CDR3 is 13 amino acids. V dropped 5 bases and J dropped 9; count of bases not matched to a gene: 7. Germline V gene data show CDR1 as SEHNR and CDR2 as FQNEAQ (reference sequence). The CDR3 nucleotides are TGTGCCAGCAGCGCCAGCGGGAGGGCCGGGCAGTACTTC. Translation: CASSASGRAGQYF.

This chain links TRBV19 with TRBJ1-4; D unclear. Trimming took off 6 bases at V and 8 bases at J, with 4 bases between the two ends. The CDR3 has 10 amino acids. Germline lookup yields CDR1 LNHDA and CDR2 SQIVND (reference sequence). CDR3: CASRREKLFF. Here the CDR3 DNA reads TGTGCCAGTAGACGGGAAAAACTGTTTTTT.

The chain joins TRBV28 to TRBJ1-6; tentative D call: TRBD1 (6 bases). The CDR3 runs 14 residues. The germline V and J ends were trimmed by 6 bases and 7 bases, with 13 bases remaining between them. Germline V gene sequence: CDR1 MDHEN, CDR2 SYDVKM. The CDR3 bases are TGTGCCAGCAGCACACAGGGAGAGAATTCACCCCTCCACTTT. Protein: CASSTQGENSPLHF.

J is TRBJ1-2 and V is TRBV30, with unresolved D. This CDR3 has 11 amino acids. Germline CDR1 and CDR2: GTSNPN and SVGIG (reference sequence). Trimming took off 3 bases at V and 8 bases at J, with 10 bases between the two ends. This CDR3 reads CAWRLGIGYTF. The CDR3 coding sequence is TGTGCCTGGAGATTGGGGATCGGCTACACCTTC.

The chain uses TRBV10-3 and TRBJ1-4, with TRBD1 matching over 8 bases. The germline gives CDR1 ENHRY, CDR2 SYGVKD. The ends lost 3 bases at V and 3 bases at J; junction bases unmatched: 3. This CDR3 region has 15 residues. The CDR3 is CAISDQTGANEKLFF. The CDR3 nucleotides are TGTGCCATCAGTGATCAGACAGGGGCTAATGAAAAACTGTTTTTT.

The chain employs TRBV9 and TRBJ1-2; D unclear. This CDR3 spans 10 amino acids. The V gene's germline CDR1 is SGDLS and CDR2 YYNGEE. Trimming removed 8 bases from V and 8 bases from J, with 10 bases in between. Here the CDR3 reads CARRGKGYTF. CDR3 in DNA: TGTGCCAGGCGGGGAAAGGGCTACACCTTC. Together with reference TRBV9 and TRBJ1-2, the CDR3 gives the full variable domain: DSGVTQTPKHLITATGQRVTLRCSPRSGDLSVYWYQQSLDQGLQFLIQYYNGEERAKGNILERFSAQQFPDLHSELNLSSLELGDSALYFCARRGKGYTFGSGTRLTVV.

The V gene is TRBV5-8, the J gene TRBJ2-7; 7 bases line up with TRBD2. Germline CDR1 reads SGHTS; CDR2 reads YDEGEE. This CDR3 has 17 amino acids. V was clipped by 1 base and J by 4 bases; unmatched bases: 14. The CDR3 DNA reads TGTGCCAGCAGCTTGCCCCATTGGGGGGGGAAGAGGTACGAGCAGTACTTC. Translation: CASSLPHWGGKRYEQYF.

The chain joins TRBV6-1 to TRBJ2-3; D not resolved. Germline loops: CDR1 MNHNS, CDR2 SASEGT. The CDR3 runs to 12 residues. The V gene lost 1 base and the J gene lost 11 bases, with 10 bases spanning the gap. The CDR3: CASSEVRSEQYF. In DNA, the CDR3 is TGTGCCAGCAGTGAAGTGAGGAGCGAGCAGTATTTT.

This chain links TRBV10-2 with TRBJ2-7; TRBD1 agrees at 7 bases. Per germline, CDR1 WSHSY and CDR2 SAAADI. Losses at the gene ends were 10 bases for V and 4 bases for J; bases not matched to a gene: 16. The CDR3 is 15 amino acids. The CDR3 protein is CATLTFGQEKYEQYF. CDR3 coding DNA: TGCGCCACGTTAACCTTTGGACAGGAGAAATACGAGCAGTACTTC.

The J gene is TRBJ1-3, the V gene TRBV7-6; D is possibly TRBD1 (6 bases). V was trimmed by 3 bases and J by 2 bases, leaving 14 bases between them. The CDR3 is 16 amino acids. Germline V gene data show CDR1 as SGHVS and CDR2 as FNYEAQ. In DNA, the CDR3 is TGTGCCAGCAGCTTGAGTTGGGGGGACACTGGAAACACCATATATTTT. It encodes CASSLSWGDTGNTIYF.

This chain joins TRBV14 and TRBJ1-1, with TRBD1 matching 9 bases. J gave up 10 bases and V 3 bases, and 9 bases lay outside the gene matches. The CDR3 covers 14 residues. CDR1 is SGHDN, CDR2 FVKESK, per germline. CDR3 sequence reads: CASSQGGQGWGAFF. In DNA, the CDR3 is TGTGCCAGCAGCCAGGGGGGACAGGGCTGGGGAGCTTTCTTT.

V and J are TRBV6-4 and TRBJ1-2; TRBD1 agrees at 9 bases. The J segment lost 7 bases and the V segment lost 5 bases, leaving 5 bases of the junction unmatched. CDR3 length: 13 residues. Germline CDR1 and CDR2: MRHNA and SNTAGT. Here the CDR3 reads CASSSGTGFGYTF. CDR3 in DNA: TGTGCCAGCAGTTCCGGGACAGGGTTTGGCTACACCTTC.

This chain uses TRBV27 with TRBJ2-6; no firm D call. The germline V and J ends were trimmed by 6 bases and 0 bases, with 12 bases remaining between them. This CDR3 comprises 16 residues. CDR1 and CDR2 (germline): MNHEY, SMNVEV (reference sequence). Written as DNA, the CDR3 is TGTGCCAGCAGGCCCGACGGAGCCTCTGGGGCCAACGTCCTGACTTTC. Its protein is CASRPDGASGANVLTF.

This clone was counted only a few times. Other nucleotide sequences in the sample specify the same CDR3. V is TRBV7-9 and J is TRBJ2-7; unclear D gene. Per germline, CDR1 SEHNR and CDR2 FQNEAQ (reference sequence). CDR3 length: 12 amino acids. The V end lost 5 bases, the J end lost 0 bases, and 5 bases lay between the germline ends. CDR3 residues: CASSPTSYEQYF. The CDR3 bases are TGTGCCAGCAGCCCCACCTCCTACGAGCAGTACTTC.

This rearrangement joins TRBV28 to TRBJ1-2; D remains ambiguous. The CDR3 extends over 12 amino acids. Trimming took 7 bases from V and 3 from J, leaving 9 bases between them. Germline V gene sequence: CDR1 MDHEN, CDR2 SYDVKM. The CDR3, as DNA: TGTGCCAGCACCCAACAAGACTATGGCTACACCTTC. It encodes CASTQQDYGYTF.

V is TRBV6-1 and J is TRBJ1-2; D is uncertain. Trimming pared 0 bases from V and 8 bases from J, leaving 16 bases between. The CDR3 totals 15 residues. From germline, CDR1 is MNHNS and CDR2 SASEGT. The CDR3 DNA reads as TGTGCCAGCAGTGAAGCGCGCGGGCAAAGCACAGGCTACACCTTC. It translates to CASSEARGQSTGYTF.

This clone is a singleton in its sample. The chain couples TRBV6-6 to TRBJ1-2, with a tentative D call TRBD1 (5 bases). This CDR3 contains 13 residues. The V and J ends lost 6 bases and 4 bases respectively, with 12 bases between them. CDR1 and CDR2 from the germline V gene are MNHNY and SVGAGI (reference sequence). The chain's CDR3 is CASSPGGIYGYTF. CDR3 DNA: TGTGCCAGCAGCCCCGGGGGGATCTATGGCTACACCTTC.

V gene TRBV6-1 combines with J gene TRBJ1-3; D gene uncertain. The V gene's germline CDR1 is MNHNS and CDR2 SASEGT. The V gene lost 6 bases and the J gene lost 0 bases, with 12 bases spanning the gap. CDR3 length: 15 residues. The CDR3 spells CASSVTSTSGNTIYF. The CDR3 nucleotides are TGTGCCAGCAGCGTGACATCAACCTCTGGAAACACCATATATTTT.

The chain uses TRBV6-5 and TRBJ1-3; D possibly corresponds to TRBD1 (5 bases). Germline loops: CDR1 MNHEY, CDR2 SVGAGI. With 0 bases removed from V and 4 bases from J, the gap between germline ends came to 7 bases. The CDR3 is 14 amino acids. This CDR3 reads CASSYSGEGNTIYF. The CDR3 nucleotides are TGTGCCAGCAGTTACTCGGGGGAAGGAAACACCATATATTTT.

J is TRBJ2-7 and V is TRBV27; the match to TRBD2 covers 11 bases. The length of the CDR3 is 13 residues. Trimming took 6 bases from V and 5 from J; bases not matched to a gene: 3. The germline V gene has CDR1 MNHEY and CDR2 SMNVEV (reference sequence). The CDR3 DNA follows: TGTGCCAGCAGGAAGACTAGCGGGAACGAGCAGTACTTC. Translation: CASRKTSGNEQYF.

V is TRBV27 and J is TRBJ2-7, with D possibly matching TRBD1 (7 bases). Germline CDR1 is MNHEY and CDR2 is SMNVEV (reference sequence). This CDR3 spans 17 amino acids. Trimming removed 3 bases from V and 6 bases from J, with 24 bases in between. The CDR3 here is CASSFFKGAGSLGEQYF. The CDR3 DNA is TGTGCCAGCAGTTTTTTTAAGGGGGCGGGGTCCCTAGGCGAGCAGTACTTC.

V usage is TRBV6-1 and J usage is TRBJ2-1; 7 bases are a match to TRBD1. After removal of 2 bases from V and 0 bases from J, the junction contained 7 bases not matched to a gene. CDR3 length: 17 residues. Germline V gene data show CDR1 as MNHNS and CDR2 as SASEGT. The CDR3 coding sequence is TGTGCCAGCAGTGAACTATGGGGACAGAGCTCCTACAATGAGCAGTTCTTC. Translation: CASSELWGQSSYNEQFF.

The V and J genes are TRBV6-4 and TRBJ1-2, with 10 bases fitting TRBD1. V trimming: 7 bases; J trimming: 6 bases; junction bases outside the gene matches: 8. This CDR3 is 14 amino acids long. Per the germline V gene, CDR1 is MRHNA and CDR2 is SNTAGT. CDR3 residues: CASTYRDRGDGYTF. The CDR3 DNA sequence: TGTGCCAGCACTTACCGGGACAGGGGTGATGGCTACACCTTC.

The V and J genes are TRBV2 and TRBJ2-2; unclear D gene. The CDR3 is made up of 14 amino acids. Germline CDR1 and CDR2: SNHLY and FYNNEI. Deletions cut 2 bases from V and 6 bases from J, with 10 bases between. CDR3 bases: TGTGCCAGCAGTGAAAACGTGGGTGCCGGGGAGCTGTTTTTT. Translated, it gives CASSENVGAGELFF.

In this sample, this clone turned up once. This chain joins TRBV28 and TRBJ1-5; possible D gene TRBD1, 5 bases. Trimming removed 10 bases from V and 7 bases from J, with 20 bases in between. Looked up from germline, CDR1 is MDHEN and CDR2 is SYDVKM. This CDR3 has 14 residues. The CDR3 DNA reads TGTGCCACCACGATGGGGGGGATTGGGCAGCCCCAGCATTTT. Translation gives CATTMGGIGQPQHF. The entire variable domain, with the rest obtained from reference TRBV28 and TRBJ1-5, is as follows: DVKVTQSSRYLVKRTGEKVFLECVQDMDHENMFWYRQDPGLGLRLIYFSYDVKMKEKGDIPEGYSVSREKKERFSLILESASTNQTSMYLCATTMGGIGQPQHFGDGTRLSIL.

J is TRBJ1-1 and V is TRBV7-9; no clear D gene. CDR1 and CDR2 (germline): SEHNR, FQNEAQ (reference sequence). The CDR3 has 12 amino acids. V dropped 3 bases and J dropped 1 base, with 3 bases sitting between them. CDR3 DNA sequence: TGTGCCAGCAGCTTTGAGAACACTGAAGCTTTCTTT. It translates to CASSFENTEAFF.

The chain couples TRBV7-9 to TRBJ1-3; TRBD1 is a possible D gene (5 bases). Trimming cost V 6 bases and J 4 bases, with 16 bases left between them. The CDR3 runs 15 residues. Germline V gene data show CDR1 as SEHNR and CDR2 as FQNEAQ (reference sequence). The CDR3 sequence: CASRPRGMRGNTIYF. The CDR3 nucleotides read TGTGCCAGCAGGCCCCGGGGGATGAGAGGAAACACCATATATTTT. Drawing the rest from reference TRBV7-9 and TRBJ1-3, the complete variable domain is DTGVSQNPRHKITKRGQNVTFRCDPISEHNRLYWYRQTLGQGPEFLTYFQNEAQLEKSRLLSDRFSAERPKGSFSTLEIQRTEQGDSAMYLCASRPRGMRGNTIYFGEGSWLTVV.

This sequence joins TRBV30 and TRBJ2-1; 11 bases align to TRBD2. This CDR3 comprises 14 residues. The V gene's germline CDR1 is GTSNPN and CDR2 SVGIG (reference sequence). The V gene end was trimmed by 2 bases and the J gene end by 15 bases; junction bases not matched to a gene: 12. In nucleotides, the CDR3 is TGTGCCTGGAGTACCGGGATAGCGGGAGGGGGGCCGTTCTTC. Translation: CAWSTGIAGGGPFF.

Concerning this clone: This same CDR3 is encoded by further DNA sequences in the sample. The chain carries TRBV19 and TRBJ1-1; maybe TRBD1 (5 bases). The V and J ends lost 1 base and 6 bases respectively, with 9 bases between them. The CDR3 length is 13 residues. Germline values: CDR1 LNHDA, CDR2 SQIVND (reference sequence). This CDR3 reads CASSIVRGSEAFF. The DNA of the CDR3 is TGTGCCAGTAGTATAGTGAGGGGCTCTGAAGCTTTCTTT. The variable domain in full, completed from reference TRBV19 and TRBJ1-1, reads DGGITQSPKYLFRKEGQNVTLSCEQNLNHDAMYWYRQDPGQGLRLIYYSQIVNDFQKGDIAEGYSVSREKKESFPLTVTSAQKNPTAFYLCASSIVRGSEAFFGQGTRLTVV.

In its sample, this clone was seen once. The rearrangement joins TRBV12-1 to TRBJ2-7; the DNA was not compared with TRBD2, the D call given in the table. TRBV12-1 is assigned pseudogene status. The CDR3 totals 16 residues. The CDR3 bases are TGTGCCAGCAGCCTCCTTAGCGCTGCTAAACCCTACGAGCAGTACTTC. Its protein is CASSLLSAAKPYEQYF.

V gene TRBV7-6 combines with J gene TRBJ2-5; 7 bases map to TRBD1. Looked up from germline, CDR1 is SGHVS and CDR2 is FNYEAQ. CDR3 length equals 14 residues. V trimming: 5 bases; J trimming: 1 base; junction bases outside the gene matches: 4. CDR3 bases: TGTGCCAGCAGCCCTACAGGGGTCCAAGAGACCCAGTACTTC. It is translated as CASSPTGVQETQYF.

This clone was picked up one time. This chain connects TRBV28 to TRBJ1-1, with 8 positions matching TRBD1. Germline V CDR1 and CDR2: MDHEN, SYDVKM. With 3 bases clipped from V and 8 bases from J, the junction kept 11 bases outside the gene matches. The CDR3 sequence is 15 residues long. CDR3 loop: CASSFRTGSEGEAFF. CDR3 bases: TGTGCCAGCAGTTTTCGGACAGGGTCTGAGGGAGAAGCTTTCTTT.